This TCR beta chain appears in the sequencing data of a study of cytomegalovirus exposure and HLA in healthy donors. Study information: Both the 100 to 150 validation repertoires and the roughly 700 first-cohort repertoires used the same platform, as reported by a later analysis.

The CDR3 contains 14 residues. Germline V gene sequence: CDR1 MDHEN, CDR2 SYDVKM. Findings and limits, study-wide: Specific recognition of CMV antigens was confirmed in vitro for a few chains (all CMV-associated). A list of around 160 TCR beta chains associated with cytomegalovirus was given. Some public TCRs appeared in many individuals, while most sequences were rare.

Only in-frame clones appear in the TCRdb table, and some are missing; sequencing was by immunoSEQ multiplex PCR. The table records approximately 280,000 clones, approximately 88% of them present only once. As for this clone: What it binds is not known. The junction differs from germline at one of its ends, possibly a read error.

This chain connects TRBV28 to TRBJ2-7, with 13 bases aligning to TRBD2. The clonotype comes from a woman aged 18-29 years in good health and CMV-seronegative. The sequencing sample was made of PBMCs. CDR3 sequence (DNA): TGTGCCAGCAGTGAACTAGCGGGAGGGACCGCGAGGAACTTC. Protein sequence: CASSELAGGTARNF.